Each of the 23 T cell receptor beta chains below was sequenced from the same sample in a study of response to subunit inactivated influenza vaccine. Via MiXCR, TCRdb re-called the RT-PCR reads, giving one row per CDR3 protein. The sample records about 800,000 distinct CDR3 sequences, around 21% being singletons. Sequenced material: PBMCs from blood, taken less than 6 days after vaccination. Receptors were obtained from a man between 50 and 59 years old who received an inactivated influenza vaccine.

With regard to this clonotype: This may be a read error, as it is one base from a much larger clone. This rearrangement joins TRBV30 to TRBJ1-5; D gene ambiguous. Germline V CDR1 and CDR2: GTSNPN, SVGIG (reference sequence). The CDR3 spans 15 residues. CDR3 in DNA: TGTGCCTGGAGTGTACAGACCGGGAAGGGTCAGACCCAGCATTTT. This sequence encodes CAWSVQTGKGQTQHF. The variable domain in full, completed from reference TRBV30 and TRBJ1-5, reads SQTIHQWPATLVQPVGSPLSLECTVEGTSNPNLYWYRQAAGRGLQLLFYSVGIGQISSEVPQNLSASRPQDRQFILSSKKLLLSDSGFYLCAWSVQTGKGQTQHFGDGTRLSIL.

The genes are TRBV20-1 and TRBJ2-1; 12 positions agree with TRBD2. CDR1 DFQATT and CDR2 SNEGSKA come from the germline V gene (reference sequence). The V and J ends lost 3 bases and 4 bases, in that order; junction bases with no gene match: 10. The CDR3 extends over 17 amino acids. CDR3 sequence reads: CSARRYPGTSGYNEQFF. For the CDR3, the DNA is TGCAGTGCTAGGAGGTATCCCGGGACTAGCGGGTACAATGAGCAGTTCTTC.

The sample holds a few counts of this clonotype. This sequence joins TRBV6-2 or TRBV6-3 and TRBJ2-7, with TRBD2 identical over 11 bases. This CDR3 contains 18 residues. Per germline, CDR1 MNHEY and CDR2 SVGEGT. J was trimmed by 0 bases and V by 0 bases; bases with no gene match: 7. As DNA, the CDR3 is TGTGCCAGCAGTTACTCAGGGGGACTAGCGGAAGCCTCCTACGAGCAGTACTTC. This translates into CASSYSGGLAEASYEQYF.

This clonotype was counted a few times. The rearrangement joins TRBV7-9 to TRBJ1-1; tentatively, D is TRBD1 (5 bases). The CDR3 is 15 amino acids. Germline V gene data show CDR1 as SEHNR and CDR2 as FQNEAQ (reference sequence). With 4 bases removed from V and 1 base from J, the gap between germline ends came to 13 bases. CDR3 nucleotides: TGTGCCAGCAGCTCATCGGGACGATCGAACACTGAAGCTTTCTTT. It specifies CASSSSGRSNTEAFF.

This clonotype was seen only a few times. V usage is TRBV4-3 and J usage is TRBJ2-3, with 9 nucleotides matching TRBD1. This CDR3 is 15 amino acids long. The germline gives CDR1 LGHNA, CDR2 YSLEER. V trimming: 3 bases; J trimming: 4 bases; junction bases outside the gene matches: 5. CDR3 nucleotides: TGCGCCAGCAGCCATCTCGGACAGGGGTCAGATACGCAGTATTTT. It specifies CASSHLGQGSDTQYF.

Of note for this clonotype: Possible read error: a much larger clone is one base away. This sequence joins TRBV29-1 and TRBJ2-3; D assignment may be TRBD1 or TRBD2 (5 bases each). The CDR3 has 14 residues. Per germline, CDR1 SQVTM and CDR2 ANQGSEA. Trimming stripped 4 bases from V and 10 bases from J, with 21 bases between. This CDR3 is CSVGLGTPPDAQYF. The CDR3 bases are TGCAGCGTTGGATTGGGGACCCCGCCGGATGCGCAGTATTTT.

On this clonotype: An end of the junction differs from the germline gene, which may be a read error. The chain combines TRBV20-1 with TRBJ2-7, with D tentatively TRBD1 (6 bases). Germline values: CDR1 DFQATT, CDR2 SNEGSKA (reference sequence). The CDR3 length is 12 residues. CDR3 residues: CNAQTGRYEQYF. The DNA of the CDR3 is TGCAATGCTCAGACAGGCAGATACGAGCAGTACTTC.

The J gene is TRBJ2-1, the V gene TRBV5-1, with a weak D call TRBD2 (6 bases). Germline loops: CDR1 SGHRS, CDR2 YFSETQ. With 0 bases removed from V and 5 bases from J, the gap between germline ends came to 6 bases. The CDR3 loop spans 13 amino acids. CDR3 sequence reads: CASSLVADNEQFF. The CDR3 coding sequence is TGCGCCAGCAGCTTGGTAGCGGACAATGAGCAGTTCTTC.

DNA for the CDR3: TGTGCCAGCACCAGAGGGACTAGCGGGAGGGTATCCGAGCAGTACTTC. Its translation: CASTRGTSGRVSEQYF. This sequence joins TRBV27 and TRBJ2-7; 16 bases fit TRBD2. This CDR3 has 16 residues. Losses at the gene ends were 7 bases for V and 6 bases for J; bases not matched to a gene: 9. The V gene's germline CDR1 is MNHEY and CDR2 SMNVEV (reference sequence).

The CDR3 here is CASSETNWGVNTEAFF. The CDR3 DNA reads TGTGCCAGCAGTGAAACAAATTGGGGCGTGAACACTGAAGCTTTCTTT. The chain recombines TRBV6-1 with TRBJ1-1, with a tentative D call TRBD1 (5 bases). Trimming removed 2 bases from V and 0 bases from J, with 13 bases in between. The CDR3 sequence is 16 residues long. Germline V gene lookup returns CDR1 MNHNS and CDR2 SASEGT.

This chain joins TRBV7-2 and TRBJ2-7, with TRBD1 identical over 11 bases. Trimming removed 4 bases from V and 3 bases from J; junction bases left unmatched: 5. Per germline, CDR1 SGHTA and CDR2 FQGNSA. The CDR3 length is 15 residues. Here the CDR3 reads CASSSPGQGVYEQYF. The CDR3 DNA reads as TGTGCCAGCAGCTCGCCGGGACAGGGGGTCTACGAGCAGTACTTC. Supplemented by reference TRBV7-2 and TRBJ2-7, the full variable domain reads GAGVSQSPSNKVTEKGKDVELRCDPISGHTALYWYRQSLGQGLEFLIYFQGNSAPDKSGLPSDRFSAERTGGSVSTLTIQRTQQEDSAVYLCASSSPGQGVYEQYFGPGTRLTVT.

The gene calls are TRBV12-3 or TRBV12-4 and TRBJ2-2, with 8 bases lining up with TRBD2. The junction had 5 bases not matched to a gene; V was cut back by 6 bases and J by 8 bases. The CDR3 extends over 13 amino acids. The CDR3 loop is CASSPTSAGELFF. CDR3 bases: TGTGCCAGCAGCCCGACTAGCGCAGGGGAGCTGTTTTTT.

This clonotype was counted ten times or more. This sequence joins TRBV12-3 or TRBV12-4 and TRBJ2-7, with D perhaps TRBD1 (5 bases). V lost 4 bases to trimming and J lost 0 bases, with 7 bases between them. The CDR3 length is 13 residues. The CDR3 sequence is CASSSTVSYEQYF. The CDR3 nucleotides are TGTGCCAGCAGTTCGACAGTCTCCTACGAGCAGTACTTC.

This clonotype occurred a few times. The chain has TRBV12-3 or TRBV12-4 and TRBJ1-3; no reliable D call. Trimming pared 5 bases from V and 2 bases from J, leaving 16 bases between. This CDR3 spans 16 amino acids. The CDR3 region has the DNA TGTGCCAGCAGTCCCGCCCCAGTGCCAGCTGGAAACACCATATATTTT. Protein: CASSPAPVPAGNTIYF.

In its sample, this clonotype was seen a few times. V is TRBV4-1 and J is TRBJ2-1, with 14 bases matching TRBD2. Germline-derived CDR1 and CDR2 are MGHRA and YSYEKL. The CDR3 sequence is 17 residues long. The V segment lost 1 base and the J segment 3 bases; nucleotides outside the gene matches: 2. CDR3 sequence reads: CASSQAGLAGVYNEQFF. CDR3 coding DNA: TGCGCCAGCAGCCAAGCGGGACTAGCGGGGGTCTACAATGAGCAGTTCTTC.

This clonotype was counted only a few times. V usage is TRBV20-1 and J usage is TRBJ2-7, with 10 nucleotides matching TRBD2. Germline-derived CDR1 and CDR2 are DFQATT and SNEGSKA (reference sequence). This CDR3 spans 15 amino acids. V trimming: 2 bases; J trimming: 2 bases; junction bases outside the gene matches: 6. The CDR3 loop reads CSARYTSGDTYEQYF. The CDR3 DNA reads as TGCAGTGCTAGATACACTAGCGGGGATACCTACGAGCAGTACTTC.

This clonotype came up many times. V is TRBV12-3 or TRBV12-4 and J is TRBJ1-2; no reliable D call. Between the trimmed V and J ends, which lost 6 bases and 8 bases, there was a span of 13 bases. The CDR3 totals 12 residues. CDR3 protein: CASSPWFGGYTF. The CDR3 DNA reads as TGTGCCAGCAGCCCGTGGTTCGGGGGCTACACCTTC.

This clonotype was observed a few times. V and J are TRBV9 and TRBJ1-1; D uncertain. Germline CDR1 is SGDLS and CDR2 is YYNGEE. The CDR3 runs 12 residues. Trimming removed 0 bases at V and 8 bases at J, with 8 bases between. The CDR3 nucleotides are TGTGCCAGCAGCGTAGAGCCGGGGGAAGCTTTCTTT. The encoded protein is CASSVEPGEAFF.

This clonotype is a singleton in its sample. The DNA for the CDR3 is TGTGCCATCATTTTTCCGGGACAAGGCACAGATACGCAGTATTTT. Protein product: CAIIFPGQGTDTQYF. The rearrangement links TRBV2 to TRBJ2-3, with D possibly matching TRBD1 (6 bases). CDR1 is SNHLY, CDR2 FYNNEI, per germline. The length of the CDR3 is 15 residues. The germline V and J ends were trimmed by 10 bases and 1 base, with 18 bases remaining between them.

This clonotype occurred a few times. The chain uses TRBV5-6 and TRBJ2-1; 9 nucleotides line up with TRBD2. V was clipped by 4 bases and J by 8 bases; unmatched bases: 7. The germline V gene has CDR1 SGHDT and CDR2 YYEEEE. The CDR3 loop spans 14 amino acids. CDR3 sequence reads: CASSKLAGPHEQFF. DNA for the CDR3: TGTGCCAGCAGCAAACTAGCGGGCCCGCATGAGCAGTTCTTC.

This rearrangement joins TRBV10-3 to TRBJ2-3; 11 nucleotides agree with TRBD2. The CDR3 is made up of 16 amino acids. The V segment lost 3 bases and the J segment 3 bases; nucleotides outside the gene matches: 5. The V gene's germline CDR1 is ENHRY and CDR2 SYGVKD. The CDR3 DNA reads TGTGCCATCAGTGATTTCCTAGCGGGAGGAACAGATACGCAGTATTTT. Translated, it gives CAISDFLAGGTDTQYF.

The chain links TRBV24-1 to TRBJ2-7, with 9 bases identical to TRBD1. Germline V gene sequence: CDR1 KGHDR, CDR2 SFDVKD. V gave up 1 base and J gave up 6 bases; unmatched junction bases: 18. This CDR3 spans 19 amino acids. The CDR3 protein is CATSDFAGTGSPYVSEQYF. The CDR3 DNA reads TGTGCCACCAGTGATTTCGCCGGGACAGGGAGTCCCTACGTGAGCGAGCAGTACTTC.

This clonotype occurred many times. The chain uses TRBV20-1 and TRBJ1-6; the D is unclear. Trimming removed 3 bases at V and 5 bases at J, with 14 bases between. This CDR3 spans 15 amino acids. Germline CDR1 is DFQATT and CDR2 is SNEGSKA (reference sequence). Here the CDR3 DNA reads TGCAGTGCTAGCATCCCGGGGTCTCATAATTCACCCCTCCACTTT. Protein: CSASIPGSHNSPLHF.